This T cell receptor (beta chain) was sequenced during a study of T cell changes during pregnancy in multiple sclerosis. Repertoires were generated with immunoSEQ multiplex PCR, while TCRdb's copy carries only in-frame clones and drops some. This table holds 98,000 or so clones, approximately 95% found once. This clone was recorded once. The receptor comes from a female donor with multiple sclerosis, enrolled in a pregnancy study. Specimen: peripheral blood, collected after pregnancy.

The CDR3 protein is CASSWGEGAEAFF. As DNA, the CDR3 is TGTGCCAGTAGCTGGGGGGAAGGCGCTGAAGCTTTCTTT. The chain joins TRBV19 to TRBJ1-1; the D gene is possibly TRBD1 (5 bases). With 6 bases removed from V and 6 bases from J, the gap between germline ends came to 14 bases. This CDR3 comprises 13 residues. Germline V CDR1 and CDR2: LNHDA, SQIVND (reference sequence).